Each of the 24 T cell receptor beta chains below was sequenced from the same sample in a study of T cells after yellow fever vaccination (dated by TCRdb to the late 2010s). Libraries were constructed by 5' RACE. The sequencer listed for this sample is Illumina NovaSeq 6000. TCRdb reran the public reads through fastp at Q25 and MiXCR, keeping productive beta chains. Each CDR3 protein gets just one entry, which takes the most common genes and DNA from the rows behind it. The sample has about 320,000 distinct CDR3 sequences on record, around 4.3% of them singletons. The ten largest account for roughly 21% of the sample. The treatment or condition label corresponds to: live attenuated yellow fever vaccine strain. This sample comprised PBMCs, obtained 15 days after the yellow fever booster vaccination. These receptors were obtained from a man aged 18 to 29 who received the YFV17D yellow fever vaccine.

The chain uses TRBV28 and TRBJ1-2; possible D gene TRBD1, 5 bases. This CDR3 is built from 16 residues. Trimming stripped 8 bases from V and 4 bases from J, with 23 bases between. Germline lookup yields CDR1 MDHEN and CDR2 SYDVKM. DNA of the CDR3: TGTGCCAGCCGACCAACGCGGGGGGGTCGTGGCTATGGCTACACCTTC. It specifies CASRPTRGGRGYGYTF.

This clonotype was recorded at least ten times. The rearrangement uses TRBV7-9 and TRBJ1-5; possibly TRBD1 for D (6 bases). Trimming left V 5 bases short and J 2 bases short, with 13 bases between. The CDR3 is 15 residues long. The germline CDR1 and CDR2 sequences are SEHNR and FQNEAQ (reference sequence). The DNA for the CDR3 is TGTGCCAGCAGCCCAGAGGGGGGCGGCAATCAGCCCCAGCATTTT. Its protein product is CASSPEGGGNQPQHF. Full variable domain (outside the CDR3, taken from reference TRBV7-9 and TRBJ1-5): DTGVSQNPRHKITKRGQNVTFRCDPISEHNRLYWYRQTLGQGPEFLTYFQNEAQLEKSRLLSDRFSAERPKGSFSTLEIQRTEQGDSAMYLCASSPEGGGNQPQHFGDGTRLSIL.

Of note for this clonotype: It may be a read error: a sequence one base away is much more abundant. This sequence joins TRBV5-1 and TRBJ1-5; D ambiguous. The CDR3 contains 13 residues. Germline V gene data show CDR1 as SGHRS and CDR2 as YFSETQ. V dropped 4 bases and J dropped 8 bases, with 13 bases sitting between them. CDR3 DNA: TGCGCCAGCAGCCTGGACGGGGTTGAGCCCCAGCATTTT. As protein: CASSLDGVEPQHF.

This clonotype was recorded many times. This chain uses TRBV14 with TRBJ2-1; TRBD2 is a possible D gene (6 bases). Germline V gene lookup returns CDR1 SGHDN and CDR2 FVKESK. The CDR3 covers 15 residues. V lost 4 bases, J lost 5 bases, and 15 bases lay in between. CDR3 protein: CASSPTGTSHNEQFF. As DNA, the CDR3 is TGTGCCAGCAGCCCCACTGGGACTTCCCACAATGAGCAGTTCTTC.

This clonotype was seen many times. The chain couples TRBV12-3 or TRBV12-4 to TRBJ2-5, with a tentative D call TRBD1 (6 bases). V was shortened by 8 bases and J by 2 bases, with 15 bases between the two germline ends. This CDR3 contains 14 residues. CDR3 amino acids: CASVPGHRQETQYF. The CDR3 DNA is TGTGCCAGCGTACCGGGACACCGACAAGAGACCCAGTACTTC.

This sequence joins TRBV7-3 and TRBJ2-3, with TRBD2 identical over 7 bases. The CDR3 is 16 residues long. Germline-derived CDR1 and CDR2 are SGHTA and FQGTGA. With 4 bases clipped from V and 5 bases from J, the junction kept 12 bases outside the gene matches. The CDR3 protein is CASSSSPGLGEDTQYF. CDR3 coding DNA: TGTGCCAGCAGCTCGTCGCCTGGACTAGGGGAAGATACGCAGTATTTT.

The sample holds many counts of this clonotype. The chain's CDR3 is CASAKGAWRNQPQHF. DNA for the CDR3: TGTGCCAGCGCAAAGGGGGCATGGCGCAATCAGCCCCAGCATTTT. The chain uses TRBV6-5 and TRBJ1-5, with 7 bases fitting TRBD1. From germline, CDR1 is MNHEY and CDR2 SVGAGI. The CDR3 is 15 residues long. Germline trimming cut 8 bases from V and 2 bases from J; bases unmatched to any gene: 9.

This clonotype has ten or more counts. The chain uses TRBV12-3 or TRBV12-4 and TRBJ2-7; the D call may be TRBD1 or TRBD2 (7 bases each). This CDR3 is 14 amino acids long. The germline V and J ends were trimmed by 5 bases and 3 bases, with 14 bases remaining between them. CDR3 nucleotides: TGTGCCAGCAGTCCCAGCGGGACAGACTACGAGCAGTACGTC. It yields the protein CASSPSGTDYEQYV.

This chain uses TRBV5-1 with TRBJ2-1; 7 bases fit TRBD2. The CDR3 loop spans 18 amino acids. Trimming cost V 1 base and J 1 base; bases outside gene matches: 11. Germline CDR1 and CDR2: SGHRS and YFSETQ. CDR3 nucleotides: TGCGCCAGCAGCTTGTGGAGGGTGTTCGGGAGGTCCTACAATGAGCAGTTCTTC. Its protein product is CASSLWRVFGRSYNEQFF. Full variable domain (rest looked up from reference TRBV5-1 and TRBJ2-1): KAGVTQTPRYLIKTRGQQVTLSCSPISGHRSVSWYQQTPGQGLQFLFEYFSETQRNKGNFPGRFSGRQFSNSRSEMNVSTLELGDSALYLCASSLWRVFGRSYNEQFFGPGTRLTVL.

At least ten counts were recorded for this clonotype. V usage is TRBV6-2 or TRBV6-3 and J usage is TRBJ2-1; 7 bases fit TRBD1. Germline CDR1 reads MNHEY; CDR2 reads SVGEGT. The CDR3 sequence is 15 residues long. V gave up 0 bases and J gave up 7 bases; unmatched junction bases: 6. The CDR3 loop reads CASSYSGTARNEQFF. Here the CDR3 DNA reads TGTGCCAGCAGTTACTCGGGGACAGCGAGGAATGAGCAGTTCTTC.

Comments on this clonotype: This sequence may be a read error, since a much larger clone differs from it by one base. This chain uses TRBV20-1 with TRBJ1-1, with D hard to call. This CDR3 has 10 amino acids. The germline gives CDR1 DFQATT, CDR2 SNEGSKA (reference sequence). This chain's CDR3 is CSGRDRWVFF. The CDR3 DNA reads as TGCAGTGGTAGAGATCGTTGGGTTTTCTTT.

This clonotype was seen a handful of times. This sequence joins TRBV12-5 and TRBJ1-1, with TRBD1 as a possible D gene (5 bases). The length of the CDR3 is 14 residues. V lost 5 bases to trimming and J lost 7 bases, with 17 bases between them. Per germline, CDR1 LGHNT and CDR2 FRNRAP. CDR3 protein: CASGPRMQGNEAFF. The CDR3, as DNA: TGTGCTAGTGGTCCCCGAATGCAGGGAAATGAAGCTTTCTTT.

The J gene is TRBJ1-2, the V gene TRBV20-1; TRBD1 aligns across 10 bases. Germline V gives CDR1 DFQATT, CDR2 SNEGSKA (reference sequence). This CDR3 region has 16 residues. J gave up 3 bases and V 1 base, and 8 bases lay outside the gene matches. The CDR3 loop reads CSARVVSGTGDYGYTF. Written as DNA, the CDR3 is TGCAGTGCTAGAGTAGTCTCTGGGACAGGGGACTATGGCTACACCTTC.

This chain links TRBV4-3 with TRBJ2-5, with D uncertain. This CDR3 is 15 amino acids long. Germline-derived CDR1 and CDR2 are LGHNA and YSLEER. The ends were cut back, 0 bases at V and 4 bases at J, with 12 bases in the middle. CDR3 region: CASSQEPGSAETQYF. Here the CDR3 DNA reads TGCGCCAGCAGCCAAGAGCCCGGGTCAGCAGAGACCCAGTACTTC.

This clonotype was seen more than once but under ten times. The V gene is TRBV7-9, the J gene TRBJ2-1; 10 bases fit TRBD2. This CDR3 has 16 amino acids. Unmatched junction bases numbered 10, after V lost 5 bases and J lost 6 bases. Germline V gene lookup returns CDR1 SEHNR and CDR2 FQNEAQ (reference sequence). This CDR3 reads CASSPYGSSGGNEQFF. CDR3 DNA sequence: TGTGCCAGCAGCCCCTATGGCTCTAGCGGGGGCAATGAGCAGTTCTTC.

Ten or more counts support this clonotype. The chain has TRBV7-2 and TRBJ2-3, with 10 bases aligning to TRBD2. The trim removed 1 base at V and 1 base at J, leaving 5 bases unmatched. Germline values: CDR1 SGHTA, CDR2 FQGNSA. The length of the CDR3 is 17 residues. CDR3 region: CASSLVAGGLGTDTQYF. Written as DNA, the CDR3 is TGTGCCAGCAGCTTAGTAGCGGGGGGCTTGGGCACAGATACGCAGTATTTT.

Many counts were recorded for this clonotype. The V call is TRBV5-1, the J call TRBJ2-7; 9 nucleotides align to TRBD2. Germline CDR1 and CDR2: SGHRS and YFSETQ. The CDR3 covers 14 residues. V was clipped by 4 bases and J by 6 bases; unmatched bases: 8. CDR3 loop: CASSPGTSSREQYF. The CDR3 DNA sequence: TGCGCCAGCAGCCCCGGGACTAGCAGCCGCGAGCAGTACTTC.

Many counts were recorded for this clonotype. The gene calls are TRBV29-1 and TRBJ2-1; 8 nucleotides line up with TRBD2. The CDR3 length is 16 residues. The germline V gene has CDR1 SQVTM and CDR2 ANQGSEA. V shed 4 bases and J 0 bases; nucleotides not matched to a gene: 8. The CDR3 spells CSVGLAGSLSYNEQFF. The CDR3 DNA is TGCAGCGTTGGTCTAGCGGGTTCTCTCTCCTACAATGAGCAGTTCTTC.

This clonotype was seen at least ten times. The CDR3 loop is CASSLPGLTYEQYF. As DNA, the CDR3 is TGTGCCAGCAGCTTACCGGGACTCACCTACGAGCAGTACTTC. V is TRBV7-2 and J is TRBJ2-7, with D possibly being TRBD2 (6 bases). The CDR3 is made up of 14 amino acids. Trimming pared 2 bases from V and 2 bases from J, leaving 10 bases between. Germline V gene lookup returns CDR1 SGHTA and CDR2 FQGNSA.

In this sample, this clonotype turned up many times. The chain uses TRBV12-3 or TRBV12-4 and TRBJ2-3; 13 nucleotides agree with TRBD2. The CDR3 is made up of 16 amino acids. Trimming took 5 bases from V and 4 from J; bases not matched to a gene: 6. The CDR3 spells CASSGTSGGAADTQYF. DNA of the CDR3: TGTGCCAGCAGTGGTACTAGCGGGGGGGCCGCAGATACGCAGTATTTT.

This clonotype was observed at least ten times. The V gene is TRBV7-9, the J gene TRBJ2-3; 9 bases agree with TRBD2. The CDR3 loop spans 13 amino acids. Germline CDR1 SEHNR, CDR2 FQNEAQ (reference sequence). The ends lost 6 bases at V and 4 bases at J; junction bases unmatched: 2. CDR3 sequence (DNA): TGTGCCAGCAGAGCGGGGGGCGCAGATACGCAGTATTTT. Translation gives CASRAGGADTQYF.

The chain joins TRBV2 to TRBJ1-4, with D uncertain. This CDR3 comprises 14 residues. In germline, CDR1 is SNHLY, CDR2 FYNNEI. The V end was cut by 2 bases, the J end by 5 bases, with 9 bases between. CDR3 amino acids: CASSEFQENEKLFF. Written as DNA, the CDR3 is TGTGCCAGCAGTGAATTCCAGGAAAATGAAAAACTGTTTTTT.

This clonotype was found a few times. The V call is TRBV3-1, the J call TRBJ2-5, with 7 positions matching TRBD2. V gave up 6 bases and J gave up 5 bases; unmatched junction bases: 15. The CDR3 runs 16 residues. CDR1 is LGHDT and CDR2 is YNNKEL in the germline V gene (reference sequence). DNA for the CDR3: TGTGCCAGCAGATTTGGGGGGGGTTCGGTCGGGGAGACCCAGTACTTC. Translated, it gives CASRFGGGSVGETQYF.

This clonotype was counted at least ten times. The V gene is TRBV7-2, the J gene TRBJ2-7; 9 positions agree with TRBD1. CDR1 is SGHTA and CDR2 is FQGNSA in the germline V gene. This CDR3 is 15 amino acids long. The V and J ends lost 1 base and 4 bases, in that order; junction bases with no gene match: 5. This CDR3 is CASSLVTGGTYEQYV. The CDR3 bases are TGTGCCAGCAGCTTAGTTACAGGGGGCACATACGAGCAGTACGTC.